These 24 T cell receptor beta chains were all obtained from the same sample, sequenced in a study of blood T cell repertoires in COVID-19. Some clones are missing from TCRdb's copy, which holds only in-frame ones; the method was immunoSEQ multiplex PCR. The sample has about 33,000 clones; around 87% are singletons. Sequencing was done on a sample of peripheral blood. The receptors originated from a man aged 70-80 years with acute or convalescent COVID-19.

This chain uses TRBV5-4 with TRBJ1-6; no firm D call. CDR1 and CDR2 (germline): SGHNT, YYREEE (reference sequence). This CDR3 is 14 amino acids long. V dropped 0 bases and J dropped 12 bases, with 13 bases sitting between them. The DNA for the CDR3 is TGTGCCAGCAGCTTGGATTTCCAGGCTGGACCCCTCCACTTT. This encodes CASSLDFQAGPLHF.

This clone showed up just once. The chain couples TRBV30 to TRBJ1-5, with D maybe TRBD1 (5 bases). Trimming removed 3 bases at V and 1 base at J, with 10 bases between. Looked up from germline, CDR1 is GTSNPN and CDR2 is SVGIG (reference sequence). The CDR3 extends over 14 amino acids. The CDR3 loop is CAWRGPGSNQPQHF. In nucleotides, the CDR3 is TGTGCCTGGAGAGGCCCAGGGAGCAATCAGCCCCAGCATTTT. Together with reference TRBV30 and TRBJ1-5, the CDR3 gives the full variable domain: SQTIHQWPATLVQPVGSPLSLECTVEGTSNPNLYWYRQAAGRGLQLLFYSVGIGQISSEVPQNLSASRPQDRQFILSSKKLLLSDSGFYLCAWRGPGSNQPQHFGDGTRLSIL.

The rearrangement joins TRBV15 to TRBJ2-7; 10 bases map to TRBD2. The CDR3 has 15 amino acids. V gave up 1 base and J gave up 2 bases; unmatched junction bases: 2. CDR1 and CDR2 (germline): LNHNV, YYDKDF (reference sequence). The CDR3 DNA is TGTGCCACCAGCAGAGGGACTAGCGGAGCCTACGAGCAGTACTTC. It yields the protein CATSRGTSGAYEQYF. Full variable domain (rest looked up from reference TRBV15 and TRBJ2-7): DAMVIQNPRYQVTQFGKPVTLSCSQTLNHNVMYWYQQKSSQAPKLLFHYYDKDFNNEADTPDNFQSRRPNTSFCFLDIRSPGLGDTAMYLCATSRGTSGAYEQYFGPGTRLTVT.

The chain has TRBV2 and TRBJ1-2; maybe TRBD1 (5 bases). CDR3 length: 13 residues. The ends were cut back, 8 bases at V and 6 bases at J, with 16 bases in the middle. Germline V CDR1 and CDR2: SNHLY, FYNNEI. CDR3 in amino acids: CASQGRGSDGYTF. The CDR3, as DNA: TGTGCCAGCCAGGGTCGGGGGAGCGATGGCTACACCTTC.

J is TRBJ2-2 and V is TRBV5-1; 12 bases agree with TRBD1. This CDR3 spans 17 amino acids. From germline, CDR1 is SGHRS and CDR2 YFSETQ. J lost 4 bases, V lost 3 bases, and 7 bases had no gene match. CDR3 coding DNA: TGCGCCAGCAGCTGGGGACAGGGGGCAGGAGGCACCGGGGAGCTGTTTTTT. Translation: CASSWGQGAGGTGELFF.

This sequence joins TRBV18 and TRBJ2-1; possible D gene TRBD2, 6 bases. Germline V gene data show CDR1 as KGHSH and CDR2 as LQKENI. The CDR3 extends over 13 amino acids. V was clipped by 1 base and J by 6 bases, with 7 bases between them. The CDR3 loop is CASSPQEGNEQFF. DNA for the CDR3: TGTGCCAGCTCACCACAGGAGGGCAATGAGCAGTTCTTC.

The J gene is TRBJ1-5, the V gene TRBV30; 9 nucleotides line up with TRBD1. The CDR3 covers 13 residues. Trimming took 8 bases from V and 11 from J; bases not matched to a gene: 13. The germline V gene has CDR1 GTSNPN and CDR2 SVGIG (reference sequence). The CDR3 reads CASAGQGQSAQHF. CDR3 DNA sequence: TGTGCCAGCGCGGGACAGGGCCAATCAGCCCAGCATTTT.

Details on this clone: Different DNA sequences within this sample yield the same CDR3. V is TRBV19 and J is TRBJ2-5; tentatively, D is TRBD1 (5 bases). Trimming stripped 3 bases from V and 0 bases from J, with 8 bases between. Germline CDR1 is LNHDA and CDR2 is SQIVND (reference sequence). This CDR3 is 14 amino acids long. The CDR3 DNA is TGTGCCAGTAGTATTGCGACAGACCAAGAGACCCAGTACTTC. This translates into CASSIATDQETQYF. The full variable domain, completed using reference TRBV19 and TRBJ2-5, is DGGITQSPKYLFRKEGQNVTLSCEQNLNHDAMYWYRQDPGQGLRLIYYSQIVNDFQKGDIAEGYSVSREKKESFPLTVTSAQKNPTAFYLCASSIATDQETQYFGPGTRLLVL.

The chain links TRBV28 to TRBJ1-1; the D is unclear. The germline V and J ends were trimmed by 2 bases and 4 bases, with 5 bases remaining between them. The CDR3 covers 12 residues. CDR1 is MDHEN, CDR2 SYDVKM, per germline. CDR3 sequence (DNA): TGTGCCAGCAGTTTACGTCCCACTGAAGCTTTCTTT. It codes for CASSLRPTEAFF.

The J gene is TRBJ1-2, the V gene TRBV9; 9 bases agree with TRBD1. CDR1 and CDR2 (germline): SGDLS, YYNGEE. With V trimmed by 4 bases and J by 4 bases, 8 bases remained unmatched. The CDR3 runs to 15 residues. The CDR3 DNA follows: TGTGCCAGCAGCTCTCACATGGGACAGGGCTATGGCTACACCTTC. Its protein product is CASSSHMGQGYGYTF.

This clone was detected only a few times. J is TRBJ2-2 and V is TRBV9; the match to TRBD1 covers 9 bases. CDR3 size: 14 residues. V gave up 3 bases and J gave up 7 bases; unmatched junction bases: 4. Germline-derived CDR1 and CDR2 are SGDLS and YYNGEE. Here the CDR3 DNA reads TGTGCCAGCAGCGCGGGACAGGGAATCGGGGAGCTGTTTTTT. As protein: CASSAGQGIGELFF.

CDR3 nucleotide sequence: TGTGCCAGCAGTCGGACAGCAAGGGGTGGCTACACCTTC. Its protein is CASSRTARGGYTF. The V call is TRBV12-3 or TRBV12-4, the J call TRBJ1-2; a weak D match, TRBD1 (6 bases). There are 13 residues in the CDR3. V shed 5 bases and J shed 7 bases, with 14 bases lying between them.

This clone occurred once. The chain couples TRBV5-1 to TRBJ2-3, with a tentative D call TRBD1 (5 bases). The length of the CDR3 is 13 residues. The germline V gene has CDR1 SGHRS and CDR2 YFSETQ. Trimming shortened V by 7 bases and J by 3 bases, and 12 bases separated the two germline ends. This CDR3 is CASFEPGTDTQYF. The DNA of the CDR3 is TGCGCCAGCTTTGAGCCAGGGACAGATACGCAGTATTTT. Supplemented by reference TRBV5-1 and TRBJ2-3, the full variable domain reads KAGVTQTPRYLIKTRGQQVTLSCSPISGHRSVSWYQQTPGQGLQFLFEYFSETQRNKGNFPGRFSGRQFSNSRSEMNVSTLELGDSALYLCASFEPGTDTQYFGPGTRLTVL.

As regards this clone: One end of the junction does not line up with germline, which may come from a read error. V and J are TRBV11-2 and TRBJ1-1; 8 nucleotides align to TRBD1. The CDR3 spans 15 residues. The V gene's germline CDR1 is SGHAT and CDR2 FQNNGV. The CDR3 reads CASSSQGARNAEAFF. The CDR3 DNA follows: TGTGCCAGCAGTTCTCAGGGGGCGCGGAACGCTGAAGCTTTCTTT.

The gene calls are TRBV19 and TRBJ1-1, with 7 bases aligning to TRBD1. Germline lookup yields CDR1 LNHDA and CDR2 SQIVND (reference sequence). CDR3 size: 13 residues. V gave up 10 bases and J gave up 5 bases; unmatched junction bases: 10. CDR3 amino acids: CATYRGIMTEAFF. DNA for the CDR3: TGTGCCACTTACAGGGGAATAATGACTGAAGCTTTCTTT.

The rearrangement links TRBV12-3 or TRBV12-4 to TRBJ2-7; maybe TRBD2 (5 bases). V was trimmed by 1 base and J by 10 bases, leaving 14 bases between them. The CDR3 loop spans 13 amino acids. The DNA for the CDR3 is TGTGCCAGCAGTTTAGAACACGGACTCCCACAGTACTTC. It yields the protein CASSLEHGLPQYF.

This clone was found a few times. The chain carries TRBV29-1 and TRBJ2-3, with D perhaps matching TRBD2 (5 bases). The V end lost 3 bases, the J end lost 6 bases, and 16 bases lay between the germline ends. There are 14 residues in the CDR3. Germline CDR1 SQVTM, CDR2 ANQGSEA. This CDR3 reads CSVDPGVGLDTQYF. CDR3 nucleotides: TGCAGCGTTGATCCCGGGGTTGGATTGGATACGCAGTATTTT.

The V and J genes are TRBV30 and TRBJ1-4; tentatively, D is TRBD1 (6 bases). V gave up 3 bases and J gave up 6 bases, with 17 bases separating them. The V gene's germline CDR1 is GTSNPN and CDR2 SVGIG (reference sequence). The CDR3 extends over 15 amino acids. The CDR3 sequence: CAWSPGDVVHEKLFF. DNA for the CDR3: TGTGCCTGGAGCCCAGGGGACGTAGTTCATGAAAAACTGTTTTTT.

This clone was counted a single time. The chain links TRBV6-5 to TRBJ1-1; TRBD1 matches at 7 bases. Per the germline V gene, CDR1 is MNHEY and CDR2 is SVGAGI. V trimming: 6 bases; J trimming: 5 bases; junction bases outside the gene matches: 9. The CDR3 contains 14 residues. DNA of the CDR3: TGTGCCAGCAGGAGACAGGGAACAGTGACTGAAGCTTTCTTT. Protein: CASRRQGTVTEAFF.

This clone has only one observation. The genes are TRBV6-6 and TRBJ2-5; tentative D call: TRBD2 (5 bases). Trimming left V 0 bases short and J 2 bases short, with 7 bases between. The CDR3 loop spans 14 amino acids. Germline values: CDR1 MNHNY, CDR2 SVGAGI (reference sequence). The CDR3 protein is CASSYSRGQETQYF. The CDR3 DNA is TGTGCCAGCAGTTACTCGAGAGGGCAAGAGACCCAGTACTTC.

The chain recombines TRBV7-8 with TRBJ1-5; D remains unclear. Trimming shortened V by 1 base and J by 13 bases, and 17 bases separated the two germline ends. The CDR3 covers 14 residues. Germline CDR1 SGHVS, CDR2 FQNEAQ. CDR3 in amino acids: CASSLEWEAASQHF. CDR3 DNA: TGTGCCAGCAGCTTAGAATGGGAGGCAGCGAGTCAGCATTTT.

The chain combines TRBV7-9 with TRBJ2-3; 7 bases are shared with TRBD1. The CDR3 is 14 residues long. The V gene end was trimmed by 3 bases and the J gene end by 2 bases; junction bases not matched to a gene: 2. The V gene's germline CDR1 is SEHNR and CDR2 FQNEAQ (reference sequence). The CDR3: CASSLGTVTDTQYF. For the CDR3, the DNA is TGTGCCAGCAGCTTGGGGACAGTCACAGATACGCAGTATTTT.

The chain joins TRBV7-9 to TRBJ1-1; D call uncertain. This CDR3 comprises 12 residues. Germline CDR1 is SEHNR and CDR2 is FQNEAQ (reference sequence). V was clipped by 1 base and J by 8 bases, with 8 bases between them. This CDR3 reads CASSLVGIEAFF. CDR3 nucleotide sequence: TGTGCCAGCAGCTTAGTCGGTATCGAAGCTTTCTTT.

This clone was picked up a small number of times. The V call is TRBV15, the J call TRBJ1-5, with D unclear. The V and J ends lost 0 bases and 5 bases respectively, with 2 bases between them. The germline V gene has CDR1 LNHNV and CDR2 YYDKDF (reference sequence). The CDR3 loop spans 12 amino acids. Here the CDR3 DNA reads TGTGCCACCAGCAGAGACGATCAGCCCCAGCATTTT. It codes for CATSRDDQPQHF.